The rows below give T cell receptor beta chains drawn from one sample of a study of T cells in Graves' hyperthyroidism and ophthalmopathy. TCRdb re-called the multiplex PCR reads with MiXCR, one entry per CDR3 protein. The table has approximately 700,000 distinct CDR3 sequences, approximately 16% seen once. Sequencing was done on a sample of blood. These receptors were collected from a man aged 18 to 29 with Graves' hyperthyroidism. Both conserved end residues are part of each CDR3. The D gene is left open where the match is weak. Rows give clone size only sometimes, using once, few, many, or a class for an expanded clone.

TRBV7-2,.,.,13,TRBJ2-7,CASSSQQAIEQYF,TGTGCCAGCAGCTCTCAGCAGGCAATCGAACAGTACTTC
TRBV20-1,.,.,12,TRBJ2-7,CSASDSPYEQYF,TGCAGTGCTAGTGACTCCCCCTACGAGCAGTACTTC
TRBV30,.,few,15,TRBJ2-7,CAWTSWEPGTYEQYF,TGTGCCTGGACCTCCTGGGAGCCGGGTACGTACGAGCAGTACTTC
TRBV6-6,.,many,14,TRBJ2-7,CASSYSQGTYEQYF,TGTGCCAGCAGTTACTCTCAAGGGACCTACGAGCAGTACTTC
TRBV29-1,.,few,13,TRBJ1-3,CSVVGSARATIYF,TGCAGCGTTGTAGGGTCGGCCAGGGCGACCATATATTTT
TRBV27,TRBD1,few,17,TRBJ1-5,CASSVTGGVLFGQPQHF,TGTGCCAGCAGTGTGACAGGGGGCGTTCTGTTCGGTCAGCCCCAGCATTTT
TRBV24-1,.,many,12,TRBJ2-3,CATSDGRDTQYF,TGTGCCACCAGTGATGGTCGGGATACGCAGTATTTT
TRBV7-9,.,many,15,TRBJ2-1,CASSLARRTVDEQFF,TGTGCCAGCAGCTTAGCGAGGAGGACTGTGGATGAGCAGTTCTTC
TRBV27,TRBD1,many,17,TRBJ1-1,CASSSNWDRGENTEAFF,TGTGCCAGCAGTTCGAACTGGGACAGGGGGGAGAACACTGAAGCTTTCTTT
TRBV6-1,TRBD2,many,16,TRBJ2-5,CASSEEVGASGETQYF,TGTGCCAGCAGTGAAGAAGTCGGGGCTAGCGGAGAGACCCAGTACTTC
TRBV12-3/TRBV12-4,TRBD2,.,19,TRBJ2-7,CASSPPPGLAGKASYEQYF,TGTGCCAGCAGCCCCCCTCCGGGACTAGCGGGAAAGGCATCCTACGAGCAGTACTTC
TRBV28,TRBD1,.,16,TRBJ2-6,CASTRDRVSGANVLTF,TGTGCCAGCACCCGGGACAGGGTCTCTGGGGCCAACGTCCTGACTTTC
TRBV28,.,.,13,TRBJ2-1,CASSFGTPGEQFF,TGTGCCAGCAGTTTTGGGACTCCCGGTGAGCAGTTCTTC
TRBV18,.,many,11,TRBJ2-7,CASSAAYEQYF,TGTGCCAGCTCAGCCGCCTACGAGCAGTACTTC
TRBV7-3,TRBD2,many,16,TRBJ2-3,CASSRRGGRTTDTQYF,TGTGCCAGCAGCCGGCGGGGCGGGAGAACGACAGATACGCAGTATTTT
TRBV27,.,.,18,TRBJ2-1,CASSSPLSARRGNNEQFF,TGTGCCAGCAGTTCCCCCCTATCTGCGCGGAGGGGCAACAATGAGCAGTTCTTC
TRBV20-1,TRBD2,many,13,TRBJ2-5,CSPGLAGLETQYF,TGCAGTCCGGGACTAGCGGGACTAGAGACCCAGTACTTC
TRBV7-9,TRBD2,.,18,TRBJ2-1,CASSWRTSGRVSYNEQFF,TGTGCCAGCAGCTGGAGGACTAGCGGGAGGGTCTCCTACAATGAGCAGTTCTTC
TRBV29-1,.,few,13,TRBJ2-3,CSVEREEADTQYF,TGCAGCGTTGAGAGGGAGGAGGCAGATACGCAGTATTTT
TRBV7-2,.,many,15,TRBJ2-3,CASSLSGFSTDTQYF,TGTGCCAGCAGCCTCAGCGGGTTCAGCACAGATACGCAGTATTTT
TRBV28,TRBD2,many,16,TRBJ2-3,CASSDTGLGGTDTQYF,TGTGCCAGCAGCGACACGGGACTAGGTGGCACAGATACGCAGTATTTT
TRBV29-1,.,few,15,TRBJ2-3,CSAKRDGGIGYTQYF,TGCAGCGCCAAGAGGGACGGGGGCATTGGTTATACGCAGTATTTT
TRBV6-5,.,.,16,TRBJ2-1,CASSYRDSRNVYEQFF,TGTGCCAGCAGTTACAGGGACTCTCGGAACGTCTACGAGCAGTTCTTC
TRBV9,TRBD2,.,16,TRBJ2-1,CASSPSGLAGANEQFF,TGTGCCAGCTCACCTTCGGGACTAGCGGGAGCCAATGAGCAGTTCTTC
TRBV19,TRBD2,.,16,TRBJ2-5,CASSSREGIDRGTQYF,TGTGCCAGTAGTTCCCGGGAGGGAATAGATCGAGGGACCCAGTACTTC
TRBV20-1,.,many,13,TRBJ1-1,CSAWGGSDTEAFF,TGCAGTGCCTGGGGGGGGAGTGACACTGAAGCTTTCTTT
TRBV28,.,few,17,TRBJ1-6,CASSSFGAGGHRSPLHF,TGTGCCAGCAGTTCGTTCGGTGCGGGGGGCCACCGTTCACCCCTCCACTTT
TRBV27,TRBD1,many,15,TRBJ1-2,CASSFPPGTVHGYTF,TGTGCCAGCAGTTTTCCACCCGGGACAGTTCATGGCTACACCTTC
TRBV13,.,.,14,TRBJ2-7,CASSLNEYSYEQYF,TGTGCCAGCAGCTTAAATGAGTACTCCTACGAGCAGTACTTC
TRBV7-8,.,few,13,TRBJ2-3,CASSRKASDTQYF,TGTGCCAGCAGCCGAAAAGCCTCAGATACGCAGTATTTT
TRBV11-2,TRBD2,many,17,TRBJ2-3,CASSHLTSDLPTDTQYF,TGTGCCAGCAGCCACTTGACTAGCGACTTACCCACAGATACGCAGTATTTT
TRBV7-3,TRBD1,.,14,TRBJ1-1,CASRMTGASTEAFF,TGTGCCAGCAGAATGACAGGGGCGAGCACTGAAGCTTTCTTT
TRBV20-1,TRBD2,many,16,TRBJ2-5,CSARGLAGELQETQYF,TGCAGTGCTAGGGGACTAGCGGGAGAGCTCCAAGAGACCCAGTACTTC
TRBV19,.,few,15,TRBJ1-5,CASSIDSSAVQPQHF,TGTGCCAGTAGTATAGATTCCTCTGCGGTTCAGCCCCAGCATTTT
TRBV20-1,.,.,12,TRBJ2-1,CSVEGRYNEQFF,TGCAGTGTAGAGGGCCGTTACAATGAGCAGTTCTTC
TRBV11-2,.,.,14,TRBJ2-1,CASSHRESYNEQFF,TGTGCCAGCAGCCATCGGGAGTCTTACAATGAGCAGTTCTTC
TRBV7-9,.,.,18,TRBJ1-4,CASSPSRGTHATNEKLFF,TGTGCCAGCAGCCCATCCCGCGGGACACACGCAACTAATGAAAAACTGTTTTTT
TRBV28,.,few,15,TRBJ2-1,CASSLWAETYNEQFF,TGTGCCAGCAGTTTATGGGCAGAAACCTACAATGAGCAGTTCTTC
TRBV7-9,TRBD2,few,19,TRBJ2-6,CASSSYGLAGPSGANVLTF,TGTGCCAGCAGCTCCTACGGACTAGCGGGCCCCTCTGGGGCCAACGTCCTGACTTTC
TRBV10-3,TRBD1,few,17,TRBJ2-6,CAISGGTGSPGANVLTF,TGTGCCATCAGTGGAGGGACAGGGTCTCCTGGGGCCAACGTCCTGACTTTC
TRBV2,.,many,14,TRBJ1-5,CASQRSYSNQPQHF,TGTGCCAGCCAGAGGTCTTATAGCAATCAGCCCCAGCATTTT
TRBV7-2,TRBD1,few,14,TRBJ1-2,CASSSRDRAGGYTF,TGTGCCAGCAGCTCTCGGGACAGGGCGGGAGGCTACACCTTC
TRBV2,TRBD1,.,12,TRBJ2-3,CASRGQLDTQYF,TGTGCCAGCAGGGGACAGTTAGATACGCAGTATTTT
TRBV3-1,.,.,16,TRBJ2-7,CASSQSFGGFSYEQYF,TGTGCCAGCAGCCAATCTTTCGGGGGTTTCTCCTACGAGCAGTACTTC